The sequence of this T cell receptor (beta chain) was determined in a study of blood T cells in healthy people across ages. A second PCR, run for roughly 7 to 12 cycles, used a sample-barcoded 5' primer plus a J-beta primer mix. TCRdb re-called the 5' RACE reads with MiXCR, one entry per CDR3 protein. The table shows 550,000 to 800,000 distinct CDR3 sequences, with approximately 31% occurring only once. This clonotype was counted ten times or more. Germline CDR1 is SGHRS and CDR2 is YFSETQ. The CDR3 is made up of 15 amino acids. Trimming stripped 0 bases from V and 1 base from J, with 10 bases between.

Sequencing input: blood. The TCR originated in a woman of 80 years or more in good health. The chain uses TRBV5-1 and TRBJ1-1; D ambiguous. The chain's CDR3 is CASSLDGRPNTEAFF. In DNA form, the CDR3 reads TGCGCCAGCAGCTTGGATGGCAGGCCGAACACTGAAGCTTTCTTT.